This T cell receptor (beta chain) derives from a study of T cell responses to AZD1222 COVID-19 vaccine. Clones were sequenced by immunoSEQ multiplex PCR, and TCRdb holds only the in-frame ones, with some missing. The sample holds more than 85,000 clones; roughly 84% are singletons and the top ten take approximately 19%. Study findings and constraints: The donors showed a predominance of white British ancestry and of females, with possible underestimation of clonal diversity. The CD4 TCRs associated with vaccination extended across spike and predominated at 160-218 and 743-854.

A note on this clone: Antigen specificity is unknown.

The germline CDR1 and CDR2 sequences are MDHEN and SYDVKM. The CDR3 loop spans 15 amino acids. The V gene end was trimmed by 3 bases and the J gene end by 4 bases; junction bases not matched to a gene: 6. The chain uses TRBV28 and TRBJ2-5; 9 nucleotides line up with TRBD1. Sequences were derived from peripheral blood, sampled on day 0 of AZD1222 vaccination. This sequence originates from an adult in good health. CDR3 nucleotides: TGTGCCAGCAGTTTTAACAGGGGGCGCGGAGAGACCCAGTACTTC. Its protein product is CASSFNRGRGETQYF.